These 30 T cell receptor beta chains were sequenced from one sample in a study of blood T cells in healthy people across ages. Alongside a J-beta primer mix, a sample-barcoded 5' primer served in a second PCR lasting about 6 to 11 cycles. TCRdb re-called the 5' RACE reads through MiXCR, storing one row per CDR3 protein. Of roughly 1,500,000 distinct CDR3 sequences listed, 35% to 45% were seen once; the top ten hold roughly 7.9%. Sequenced sample: blood. These receptors were taken from a young woman in good health.

The chain joins TRBV20-1 to TRBJ2-1, with 11 positions matching TRBD2. CDR3 length: 19 residues. Germline V gives CDR1 DFQATT, CDR2 SNEGSKA (reference sequence). Germline trimming cut 6 bases from V and 0 bases from J; bases unmatched to any gene: 16. The CDR3 sequence is CSAYGPASGRSSSYNEQFF. Written as DNA, the CDR3 is TGCAGTGCCTACGGGCCGGCTAGCGGGAGGTCGAGCTCCTACAATGAGCAGTTCTTC.

This clonotype occurred a few times. J is TRBJ2-1 and V is TRBV3-1; D uncertain. The CDR3 is 12 residues long. Germline-derived CDR1 and CDR2 are LGHDT and YNNKEL (reference sequence). With 1 base removed from V and 9 bases from J, the gap between germline ends came to 7 bases. CDR3 bases: TGTGCCAGCAGCCAAGTTAGGAGTGAGCAGTTCTTC. The encoded protein is CASSQVRSEQFF.

This rearrangement joins TRBV28 to TRBJ1-1; D is possibly TRBD1 (6 bases). There are 15 residues in the CDR3. Germline V gene data show CDR1 as MDHEN and CDR2 as SYDVKM. V was trimmed by 5 bases and J by 6 bases, leaving 19 bases between them. The CDR3: CASSRPGGGPAEAFF. CDR3 bases: TGTGCCAGCAGTCGCCCAGGAGGGGGTCCGGCTGAAGCTTTCTTT.

Concerning this clonotype itself: A read error is possible here, since a much larger clone lies one base away. This chain joins TRBV7-2 and TRBJ2-1, with D perhaps being TRBD1 or TRBD2 (6 bases each). The DNA end lines up better with TRBJ2-7; the J call may be wrong. The length of the CDR3 is 15 residues. Per the germline V gene, CDR1 is SGHTA and CDR2 is FQGNSA. This chain's CDR3 is CASSRGTPSYNEQYF. The CDR3 DNA reads as TGTGCCAGCAGCCGGGGGACACCCTCCTACAATGAGCAGTACTTC.

The J gene is TRBJ2-2, the V gene TRBV15, with TRBD1 identical over 8 bases. CDR1 is LNHNV and CDR2 is YYDKDF in the germline V gene (reference sequence). V gave up 4 bases and J gave up 5 bases; unmatched junction bases: 12. The CDR3 runs 17 residues. In DNA form, the CDR3 reads TGTGCCACCAGCAAACAATTTGACAGGGGAGGAACCGGGGAGCTGTTTTTT. Translating gives CATSKQFDRGGTGELFF.

This clonotype was seen a few times. The chain links TRBV6-5 to TRBJ1-5; 7 bases are shared with TRBD1. The germline V gene encodes CDR1 MNHEY and CDR2 SVGAGI. CDR3 length: 18 amino acids. Unmatched junction bases numbered 14, after V lost 4 bases and J lost 2 bases. DNA of the CDR3: TGTGCCAGCAGTTCGGGGGACAGACACTTTCTGGGCAATCAGCCCCAGCATTTT. Protein product: CASSSGDRHFLGNQPQHF.

This clonotype was picked up one time. V and J are TRBV24-1 and TRBJ2-3; D not certain. V was clipped by 9 bases and J by 5 bases, with 20 bases between them. The CDR3 sequence is 15 residues long. Germline lookup yields CDR1 KGHDR and CDR2 SFDVKD. CDR3 nucleotide sequence: TGTGCCACCTCAGACCGACCCCAGGAAGGAGATACGCAGTATTTT. This translates into CATSDRPQEGDTQYF.

Many counts were recorded for this clonotype. The rearrangement joins TRBV11-1 to TRBJ2-7; D not certain. This CDR3 has 11 residues. V was cut by 6 bases and J by 3 bases, with 6 bases left in between. The germline V gene has CDR1 SGHAT and CDR2 FQDESV (reference sequence). CDR3 loop: CASRNVYEQYF. The DNA of the CDR3 is TGTGCCAGCAGAAATGTCTACGAGCAGTACTTC.

This clonotype was seen more than once but under ten times. This rearrangement joins TRBV5-1 to TRBJ1-2; a possible D gene is TRBD1 (5 bases). Trimming pared 0 bases from V and 5 bases from J, leaving 11 bases between. Germline V gene data show CDR1 as SGHRS and CDR2 as YFSETQ. This CDR3 spans 14 amino acids. The chain's CDR3 is CASSLEGASYGYTF. CDR3 DNA sequence: TGCGCCAGCAGCTTGGAAGGGGCAAGTTATGGCTACACCTTC.

This clonotype came up once. The chain has TRBV14 and TRBJ1-3; maybe TRBD1 (5 bases). This CDR3 comprises 16 residues. Germline V gene sequence: CDR1 SGHDN, CDR2 FVKESK. Trimming stripped 4 bases from V and 0 bases from J, with 13 bases between. The CDR3 spells CASSRVDTTSGNTIYF. CDR3 bases: TGTGCCAGCAGCCGAGTGGACACCACCTCTGGAAACACCATATATTTT.

On this clonotype itself: A much bigger clone sits one base away, suggesting this may be a read error. The genes are TRBV4-1 and TRBJ2-7, with D hard to call. From germline, CDR1 is MGHRA and CDR2 YSYEKL. The CDR3 consists of 14 residues. V gave up 1 base and J gave up 1 base, with 8 bases separating them. The DNA of the CDR3 is TGCGCCAGCAGCCAAGTTGCTAGGTCCTACGAGCAGTACTTC. It is translated as CASSQVARSYEQYF.

Comments on this clonotype: It may be a read error: a sequence one base away is much more abundant. The chain recombines TRBV12-3 or TRBV12-4 with TRBJ2-7, with a tentative D call TRBD1 (6 bases). The germline V and J ends were trimmed by 3 bases and 5 bases, with 11 bases remaining between them. This CDR3 is built from 13 residues. The CDR3 spells CASSFYRADEQYF. In nucleotides, the CDR3 is TGTGCCAGCAGTTTTTACAGGGCGGACGAGCAGTACTTC.

The rearrangement links TRBV7-2 to TRBJ2-1; D possibly uses TRBD1 or TRBD2 (7 bases each). Looked up from germline, CDR1 is SGHTA and CDR2 is FQGNSA. V lost 4 bases, J lost 10 bases, and 14 bases lay in between. This CDR3 has 13 residues. CDR3: CASSSRGGAEQFF. DNA of the CDR3: TGTGCCAGCAGCTCCAGGGGGGGTGCCGAGCAGTTCTTC. The variable domain in full, with the rest retrieved from reference TRBV7-2 and TRBJ2-1, is GAGVSQSPSNKVTEKGKDVELRCDPISGHTALYWYRQSLGQGLEFLIYFQGNSAPDKSGLPSDRFSAERTGGSVSTLTIQRTQQEDSAVYLCASSSRGGAEQFFGPGTRLTVL.

The table lists this clonotype with a few counts. The chain carries TRBV20-1 and TRBJ2-1; 9 bases align to TRBD1. Losses at the gene ends were 3 bases for V and 14 bases for J; bases not matched to a gene: 8. Germline-derived CDR1 and CDR2 are DFQATT and SNEGSKA (reference sequence). CDR3 length equals 12 residues. The CDR3 spells CSASAQGAAEFF. The CDR3 nucleotides read TGCAGTGCTAGCGCACAGGGGGCTGCTGAGTTCTTC.

This clonotype was seen a few times. The chain links TRBV6-5 to TRBJ2-3, with D maybe TRBD2 (7 bases). This CDR3 region has 15 residues. V lost 4 bases, J lost 0 bases, and 11 bases lay in between. CDR1 and CDR2 (germline): MNHEY, SVGAGI. The CDR3 region is CASSSRGASTDTQYF. The CDR3 DNA reads as TGTGCCAGCAGTTCCCGGGGGGCTAGCACAGATACGCAGTATTTT.

The chain couples TRBV21-1 to TRBJ2-3; the table assigns TRBD2, which was not confirmed against the DNA. TRBV21-1 is a known pseudogene. This CDR3 region has 15 residues. The CDR3 region is CASSNVREEVDTQYF. The CDR3 nucleotides read TGTGCCAGCAGCAACGTCAGGGAGGAAGTGGATACGCAGTATTTT.

This sequence joins TRBV9 and TRBJ1-3; unclear D gene. The germline V gene has CDR1 SGDLS and CDR2 YYNGEE. This CDR3 region has 13 residues. Trimming shortened V by 5 bases and J by 4 bases, and 10 bases separated the two germline ends. The CDR3, as DNA: TGTGCCAGCAGGGATGGGATGGGAAACACCATATATTTT. This gives the protein CASRDGMGNTIYF.

The J gene is TRBJ2-7, the V gene TRBV20-1; TRBD2 is a possible D gene (6 bases). The germline V gene has CDR1 DFQATT and CDR2 SNEGSKA (reference sequence). The CDR3 sequence is 11 residues long. V was shortened by 5 bases and J by 3 bases, with 8 bases between the two germline ends. CDR3 residues: CSAAGSYEQYF. Here the CDR3 DNA reads TGCAGTGCTGCCGGGAGCTACGAGCAGTACTTC.

This clonotype was seen a handful of times. V usage is TRBV7-2 and J usage is TRBJ2-7; D call uncertain. CDR1 is SGHTA, CDR2 FQGNSA, per germline. The CDR3 runs 13 residues. V dropped 5 bases and J dropped 4 bases, with 12 bases sitting between them. The CDR3 sequence: CASSVNMRYEQYF. In DNA form, the CDR3 reads TGTGCCAGCAGCGTTAACATGCGTTACGAGCAGTACTTC.

This clonotype showed up just a few times. The chain has TRBV20-1 and TRBJ2-2; D possibly matches TRBD1 or TRBD2 (5 bases each). V was trimmed by 6 bases and J by 4 bases, leaving 18 bases between them. The CDR3 sequence is 15 residues long. Germline V CDR1 and CDR2: DFQATT, SNEGSKA (reference sequence). The CDR3 loop reads CSAKRGRDGTGELFF. For the CDR3, the DNA is TGCAGTGCAAAGAGGGGTAGGGATGGCACCGGGGAGCTGTTTTTT.

This clonotype was recorded many times. The chain combines TRBV12-3 or TRBV12-4 with TRBJ2-6; D gene unclear. Deletions cut 0 bases from V and 3 bases from J, with 0 bases between. CDR3 length: 13 amino acids. Here the CDR3 DNA reads TGTGCCAGCAGTTTAGCTGGGGCCAACGTCCTGACTTTC. Protein sequence: CASSLAGANVLTF.

V gene TRBV3-1 combines with J gene TRBJ2-3, with 10 bases that match TRBD2. The germline CDR1 and CDR2 sequences are LGHDT and YNNKEL (reference sequence). This CDR3 comprises 17 residues. J lost 4 bases, V lost 4 bases, and 11 bases had no gene match. This chain's CDR3 is CASSRLKAGGTSDTQYF. In DNA, the CDR3 is TGTGCCAGCAGCCGTCTTAAAGCGGGAGGGACATCAGATACGCAGTATTTT.

The CDR3 loop is CASSLSMGGGYEQYF. As DNA, the CDR3 is TGTGCCAGCAGTTTATCGATGGGAGGGGGCTACGAGCAGTACTTC. J is TRBJ2-7 and V is TRBV27, with a weak D call TRBD2 (7 bases). V was trimmed by 0 bases and J by 3 bases, leaving 12 bases between them. The CDR3 loop spans 15 amino acids. Germline V CDR1 and CDR2: MNHEY, SMNVEV (reference sequence).

The rearrangement joins TRBV2 to TRBJ2-1, with D perhaps matching TRBD1 or TRBD2 (5 bases each). The V gene lost 8 bases and the J gene lost 10 bases, with 6 bases spanning the gap. Germline V gene data show CDR1 as SNHLY and CDR2 as FYNNEI. This CDR3 contains 9 residues. CDR3 nucleotide sequence: TGTGCCAGCGGGGGAGAGCAGTTCTTC. Protein sequence: CASGGEQFF.

The gene calls are TRBV2 and TRBJ1-2; maybe TRBD1 (5 bases). CDR3 length: 12 amino acids. V was trimmed by 6 bases and J by 7 bases, leaving 12 bases between them. In germline, CDR1 is SNHLY, CDR2 FYNNEI. Here the CDR3 reads CASSREGAGYTF. The CDR3 nucleotides read TGTGCCAGCAGCCGGGAAGGGGCTGGCTACACCTTC.

Only a few counts were recorded for this clonotype. The rearrangement uses TRBV15 and TRBJ2-2; D gene uncertain. CDR3 size: 16 residues. V shed 5 bases and J shed 6 bases, with 19 bases lying between them. The germline CDR1 and CDR2 sequences are LNHNV and YYDKDF (reference sequence). The CDR3 DNA is TGTGCCACCAGCGGAGTACCATGGCAGGCCTCCGGGGAGCTGTTTTTT. This gives the protein CATSGVPWQASGELFF. The variable domain in full, completed from reference TRBV15 and TRBJ2-2, reads DAMVIQNPRYQVTQFGKPVTLSCSQTLNHNVMYWYQQKSSQAPKLLFHYYDKDFNNEADTPDNFQSRRPNTSFCFLDIRSPGLGDTAMYLCATSGVPWQASGELFFGEGSRLTVL.

This rearrangement joins TRBV5-6 to TRBJ1-6; TRBD1 matches 9 bases. The trim removed 3 bases at V and 9 bases at J, leaving 4 bases unmatched. CDR1 and CDR2 from the germline V gene are SGHDT and YYEEEE. The length of the CDR3 is 14 residues. This CDR3 is CASSWGQGGSPLHF. As DNA, the CDR3 is TGTGCCAGCAGCTGGGGACAGGGCGGTTCACCCCTCCACTTT.

The CDR3 sequence is CASSEVRGPNYGYTF. The CDR3 DNA reads as TGTGCCAGCAGTGAAGTTCGGGGGCCTAACTATGGCTACACCTTC. This chain uses TRBV6-1 with TRBJ1-2; a possible D gene is TRBD1 (6 bases). The germline V gene has CDR1 MNHNS and CDR2 SASEGT. With 1 base removed from V and 0 bases from J, the gap between germline ends came to 9 bases. This CDR3 contains 15 residues.

The V gene is TRBV7-9, the J gene TRBJ2-5; TRBD2 matches 8 bases. Germline CDR1 is SEHNR and CDR2 is FQNEAQ (reference sequence). The CDR3 is 15 amino acids. V shed 2 bases and J 3 bases; nucleotides not matched to a gene: 5. The CDR3 sequence is CASSLLPLAEETQYF. CDR3 bases: TGTGCCAGCAGCTTACTCCCACTAGCGGAAGAGACCCAGTACTTC.

About this clonotype itself: The junction departs from the called germline gene at one end, perhaps through a read error. The chain has TRBV6-2 or TRBV6-3 and TRBJ1-1; 7 bases are shared with TRBD1. Germline CDR1 is MNHEY and CDR2 is SVGEGT. The CDR3 is 16 residues long. CDR3 DNA sequence: TGTGCCAGCAGTTACTATGTAGGGGGCTTGAACATTGAAGCTTTCTTT. Translating it yields CASSYYVGGLNIEAFF.